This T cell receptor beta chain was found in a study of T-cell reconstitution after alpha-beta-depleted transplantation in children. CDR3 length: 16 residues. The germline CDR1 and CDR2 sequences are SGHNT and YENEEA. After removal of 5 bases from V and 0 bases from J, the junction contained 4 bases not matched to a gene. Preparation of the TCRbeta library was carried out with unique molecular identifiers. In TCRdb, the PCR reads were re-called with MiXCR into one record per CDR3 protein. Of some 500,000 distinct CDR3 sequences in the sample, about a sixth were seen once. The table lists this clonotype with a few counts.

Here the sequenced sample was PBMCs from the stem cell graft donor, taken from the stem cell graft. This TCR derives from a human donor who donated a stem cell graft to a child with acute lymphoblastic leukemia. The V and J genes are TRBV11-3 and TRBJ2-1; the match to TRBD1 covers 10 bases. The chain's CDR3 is CASSRRTGGSYNEQFF. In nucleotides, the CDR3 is TGTGCCAGCAGCCGCAGGACAGGGGGCTCCTACAATGAGCAGTTCTTC.